This entry concerns a single T cell receptor beta chain. The study assigned cohorts using participant-reported clinical history. These data come from a study of blood T cell repertoires in COVID-19. Study-level background: From the United States, Italy and Spain came samples of acute and convalescent COVID-19.

Assay used: immunoSEQ multiplex PCR; TCRdb lists only in-frame clones, some missing. The sample lists about 400,000 clones; over 85% were seen once. The source is a woman in her 30s who had recovered from COVID-19. The sample was PBMCs or T cells enriched from blood (not recorded which).

CDR3 in DNA: TGTGCCAGCAGCGTATTACAGGGATATGGCTACACCTTC. Its translation: CASSVLQGYGYTF. The rearrangement joins TRBV9 to TRBJ1-2; possibly TRBD1 for D (6 bases). Germline CDR1 and CDR2: SGDLS and YYNGEE. The CDR3 contains 13 residues. V lost 1 base, J lost 5 bases, and 9 bases lay in between.